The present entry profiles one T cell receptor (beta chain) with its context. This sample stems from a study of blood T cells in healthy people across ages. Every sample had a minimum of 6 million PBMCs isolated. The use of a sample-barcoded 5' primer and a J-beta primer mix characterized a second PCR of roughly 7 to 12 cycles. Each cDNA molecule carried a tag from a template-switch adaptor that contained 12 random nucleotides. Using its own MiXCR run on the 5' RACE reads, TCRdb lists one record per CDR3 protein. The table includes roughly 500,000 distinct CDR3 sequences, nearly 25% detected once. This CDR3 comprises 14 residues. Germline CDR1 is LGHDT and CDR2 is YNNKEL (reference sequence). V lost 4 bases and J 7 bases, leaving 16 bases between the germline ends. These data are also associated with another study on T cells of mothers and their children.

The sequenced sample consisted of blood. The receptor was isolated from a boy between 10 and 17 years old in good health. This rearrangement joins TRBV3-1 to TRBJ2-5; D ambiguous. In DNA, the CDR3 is TGTGCCAGCAGCCTAGGCACTGGGAAGGCGACCCAGTACTTC. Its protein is CASSLGTGKATQYF.